The clone carrying this TCR beta chain appeared once. The antigen is not known. All patients were mismatch repair deficient, assessed by either PCR or immunohistochemistry. TCRs were sequenced from a few patients responding to pembrolizumab. The J segment lost 0 bases and the V segment lost 0 bases, leaving 4 bases of the junction unmatched. The germline V gene has CDR1 LGHNA and CDR2 YSLEER. The CDR3 has 17 residues. This sample is part of a study of PD-1 blockade in mismatch repair-deficient tumors. Whole-study context: All were previously treated, progressing patients with 12 mismatch repair-deficient cancer types.

Findings and caveats of the study: Rapid post-treatment expansion, then contraction, generally preceding radiologic response, marked tumor-resident clones.

The table came from immunoSEQ multiplex PCR; TCRdb's copy has only in-frame clones and leaves some out. The sample comprises about 130,000 clones, approximately 91% of which are singletons, and approximately 12% rests with the top ten. This material consisted of peripheral blood, taken approximately 71 weeks after starting pembrolizumab. The V and J genes are TRBV4-3 and TRBJ2-3; 9 bases are shared with TRBD2. The origin of this receptor is an adult with mismatch repair-deficient cancer. The CDR3 region has the DNA TGCGCCAGCAGCCAAGATCCTAGCGGGACTAGCACAGATACGCAGTATTTT. Translation gives CASSQDPSGTSTDTQYF.